This T cell receptor (beta chain) was sequenced for a study of T cell responses to AZD1222 COVID-19 vaccine. In the case of this clone: The antigen remains undetermined.

General observations from the study: Repertoires were collected only later (after the peak T cell response had occurred).

Repertoires were generated with immunoSEQ multiplex PCR, while TCRdb's copy carries only in-frame clones and drops some. The repertoire holds approximately 140,000 clones, with 80% to 95% as singletons. The CDR3 spans 17 residues. V trimming: 0 bases; J trimming: 7 bases; junction bases outside the gene matches: 9. Germline V lookup: CDR1 SNHLY, CDR2 FYNNEI. The sequencing used peripheral blood, collected 28 days after the second AZD1222 dose. This receptor was identified in an adult who received the AZD1222 COVID-19 vaccine. The V and J genes are TRBV2 and TRBJ1-2, with 12 bases that match TRBD1. CDR3 bases: TGTGCCAGCAGTGAAGCCACGTCGGGACAGGGGGCGCGTGGCTACACCTTC. This codes for CASSEATSGQGARGYTF.